This T cell receptor (beta chain) was captured in a study of neoadjuvant anti-PD-1 for oral cavity cancer. Time point described: after neoadjuvant nivolumab, at surgical resection. The CDR3 spans 17 residues. Germline lookup yields CDR1 SGDLS and CDR2 YYNGEE. Germline trimming cut 4 bases from V and 0 bases from J; bases unmatched to any gene: 10. Assay used: immunoSEQ multiplex PCR; TCRdb lists only in-frame clones, some missing. The data hold about 42,000 clones, with 65% to 80% observed a single time. The source material was PBMCs, sampled after nivolumab (anti-PD-1) treatment. This sequence was found in a person between 40 and 79 years old with oral cavity squamous cell carcinoma. The V gene is TRBV9, the J gene TRBJ1-3, with 7 bases aligning to TRBD1. The CDR3 DNA is TGTGCCAGCAGCCGTCTGGAGGGGGCGAGCTCTGGAAACACCATATATTTT. Encoded protein: CASSRLEGASSGNTIYF.